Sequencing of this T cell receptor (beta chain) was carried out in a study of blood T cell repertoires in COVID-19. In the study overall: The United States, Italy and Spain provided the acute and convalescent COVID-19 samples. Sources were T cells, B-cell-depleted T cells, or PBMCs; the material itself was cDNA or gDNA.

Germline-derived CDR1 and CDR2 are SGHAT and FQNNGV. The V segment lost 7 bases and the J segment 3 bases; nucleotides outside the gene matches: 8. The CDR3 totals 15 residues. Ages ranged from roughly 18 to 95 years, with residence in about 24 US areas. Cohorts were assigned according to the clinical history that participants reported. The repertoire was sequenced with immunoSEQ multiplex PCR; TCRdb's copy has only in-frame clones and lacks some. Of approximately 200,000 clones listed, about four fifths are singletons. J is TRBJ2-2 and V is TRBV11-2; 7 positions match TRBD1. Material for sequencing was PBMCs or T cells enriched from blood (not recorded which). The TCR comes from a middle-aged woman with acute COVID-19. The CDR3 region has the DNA TGTGCCAGCAACCCACTTAGGGGGCACACCGGGGAGCTGTTTTTT. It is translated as CASNPLRGHTGELFF. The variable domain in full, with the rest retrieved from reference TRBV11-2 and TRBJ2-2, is EAGVAQSPRYKIIEKRQSVAFWCNPISGHATLYWYQQILGQGPKLLIQFQNNGVVDDSQLPKDRFSAERLKGVDSTLKIQPAKLEDSAVYLCASNPLRGHTGELFFGEGSRLTVL.